This T cell receptor beta chain comes out of a study of T cells in Graves' hyperthyroidism and ophthalmopathy. On the study more broadly: Peripheral blood draws took place at initial diagnosis, ahead of any treatment.

Fresh peripheral blood, 8 to 10 ml of it, supplied the PBMCs. The study, taken as a whole, reports: The model identified upcoming ophthalmopathy a median approximately seven months ahead of onset. Among thyroid clonotypes expanded above 0.001, most also appeared in blood.

The germline CDR1 and CDR2 sequences are SEHNR and FQNEAQ (reference sequence). The trim removed 5 bases at V and 14 bases at J, leaving 10 bases unmatched. The CDR3 extends over 13 amino acids. In this sample, this clonotype turned up a few times. The antigen remains undetermined. TCR beta CDR3 sequences were amplified from RNA transcripts. The study used the HTBI primer set for a first-round RT-PCR of the TCR CDR3. TCRdb re-analysed the multiplex PCR reads in MiXCR, keeping a single row per CDR3 protein. The table has 200,000 to 300,000 distinct CDR3 sequences, 16% seen once. The specimen sequenced was blood. The chain links TRBV7-9 to TRBJ2-1; 9 bases line up with TRBD1. This receptor was taken from a woman younger than 35 with Graves' ophthalmopathy. CDR3 nucleotides: TGTGCCAGCAGCCCCATATCTCGGACAGGGGAGTTCTTC. It translates to CASSPISRTGEFF.